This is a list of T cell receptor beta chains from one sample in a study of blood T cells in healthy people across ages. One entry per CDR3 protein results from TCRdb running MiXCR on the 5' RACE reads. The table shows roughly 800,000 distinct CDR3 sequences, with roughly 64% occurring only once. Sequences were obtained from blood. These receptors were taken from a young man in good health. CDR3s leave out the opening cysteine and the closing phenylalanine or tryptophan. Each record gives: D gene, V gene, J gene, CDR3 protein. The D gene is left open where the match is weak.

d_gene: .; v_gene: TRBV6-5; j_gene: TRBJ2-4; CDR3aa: ASSYGWAARADEQY
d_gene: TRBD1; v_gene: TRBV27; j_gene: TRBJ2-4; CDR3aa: ASSIGQGRDIQY
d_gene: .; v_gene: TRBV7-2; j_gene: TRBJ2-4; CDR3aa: ASSLRETGAGIQY
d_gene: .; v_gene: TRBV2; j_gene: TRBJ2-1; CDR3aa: ASMRDSYNEQF
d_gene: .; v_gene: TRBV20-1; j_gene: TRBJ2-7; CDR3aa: SAEGSPRRLENYEQY
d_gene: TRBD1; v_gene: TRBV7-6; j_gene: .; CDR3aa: ASSSETGIPYEQY
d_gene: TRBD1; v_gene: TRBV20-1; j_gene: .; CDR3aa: SARTDRGRYEQY
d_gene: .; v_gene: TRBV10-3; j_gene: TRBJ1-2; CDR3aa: AISDRQGDAYGYT
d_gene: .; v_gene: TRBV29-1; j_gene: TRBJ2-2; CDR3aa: SASPGHATGELF
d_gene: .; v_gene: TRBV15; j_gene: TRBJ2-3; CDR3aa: ATSRDGGFTDTQY
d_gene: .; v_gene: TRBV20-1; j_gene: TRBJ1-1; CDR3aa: SARRGGMNTEAF
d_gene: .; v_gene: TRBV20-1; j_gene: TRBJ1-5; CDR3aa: SARRALQPQH
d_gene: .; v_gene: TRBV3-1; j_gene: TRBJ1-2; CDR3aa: ASSGTDYGYT
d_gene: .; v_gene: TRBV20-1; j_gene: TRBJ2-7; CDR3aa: SAPSPTSYEQY
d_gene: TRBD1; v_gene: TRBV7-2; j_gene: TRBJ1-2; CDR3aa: ASREPGTGTFGYT
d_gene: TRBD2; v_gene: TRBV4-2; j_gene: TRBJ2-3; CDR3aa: ASSQGGLAGVRGTDTQY
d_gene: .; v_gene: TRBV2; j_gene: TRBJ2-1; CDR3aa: ASSDEHEQF
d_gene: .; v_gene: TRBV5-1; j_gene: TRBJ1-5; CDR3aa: ASSFDTDQPQH
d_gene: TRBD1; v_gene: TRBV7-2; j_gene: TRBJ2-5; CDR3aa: ASSVGQGPWEQY
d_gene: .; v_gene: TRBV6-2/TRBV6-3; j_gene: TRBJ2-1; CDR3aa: ASSYGPEGNEQF
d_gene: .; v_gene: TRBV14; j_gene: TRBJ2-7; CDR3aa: ASSQGTSVWNEQY
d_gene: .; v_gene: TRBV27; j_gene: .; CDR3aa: ASSLSSRGKETQY
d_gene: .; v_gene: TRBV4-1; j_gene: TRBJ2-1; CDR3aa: ASSPKEGGIYNEQF
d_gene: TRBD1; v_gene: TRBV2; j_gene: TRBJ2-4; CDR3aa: ASSVGQGAKNIQY
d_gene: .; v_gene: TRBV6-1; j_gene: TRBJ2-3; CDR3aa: ASIRDILTGTQY
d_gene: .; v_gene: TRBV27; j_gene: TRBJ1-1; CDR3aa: ASSRREWTEAF
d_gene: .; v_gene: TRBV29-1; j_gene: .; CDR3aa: SVCTGPSYEQY
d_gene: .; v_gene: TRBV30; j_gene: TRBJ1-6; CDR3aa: AWSVRANSPLH
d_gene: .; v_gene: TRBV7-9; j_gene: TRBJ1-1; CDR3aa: ASSLVVTEAF
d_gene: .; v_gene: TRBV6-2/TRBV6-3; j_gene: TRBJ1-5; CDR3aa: ASSWVAGQPQH
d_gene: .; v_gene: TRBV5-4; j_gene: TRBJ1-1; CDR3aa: ASSLPVGNTEAF
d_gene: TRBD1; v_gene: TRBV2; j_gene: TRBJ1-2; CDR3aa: ASSLQGSYGYT
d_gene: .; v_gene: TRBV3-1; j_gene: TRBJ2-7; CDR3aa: ASSQVPGGAHEQY
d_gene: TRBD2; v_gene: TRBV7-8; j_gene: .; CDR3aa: ASSLDSGSNHEQY
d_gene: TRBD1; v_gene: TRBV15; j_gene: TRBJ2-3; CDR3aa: ATSNDRGTDTQY
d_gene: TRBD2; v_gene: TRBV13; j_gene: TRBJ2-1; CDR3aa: ASSGRGTSGACWQF
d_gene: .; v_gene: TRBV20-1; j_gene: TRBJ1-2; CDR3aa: SAPDARNYGYT
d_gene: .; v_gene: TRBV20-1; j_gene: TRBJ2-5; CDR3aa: SAIRVQETQY
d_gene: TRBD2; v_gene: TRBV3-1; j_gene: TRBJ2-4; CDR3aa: ASRSGGAAKNIQY
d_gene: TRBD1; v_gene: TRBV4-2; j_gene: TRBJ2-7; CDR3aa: ASSQTGTDIYEQY
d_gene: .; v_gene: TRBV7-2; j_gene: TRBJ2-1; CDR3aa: ASSLAIADRQQF
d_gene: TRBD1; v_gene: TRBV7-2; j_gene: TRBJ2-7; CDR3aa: ASSTDRGQFDEQY
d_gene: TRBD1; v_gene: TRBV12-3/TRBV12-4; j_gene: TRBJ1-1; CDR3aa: ASSEQGAITEAF
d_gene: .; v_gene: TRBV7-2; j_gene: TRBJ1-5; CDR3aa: ASSLAVGGQPQH
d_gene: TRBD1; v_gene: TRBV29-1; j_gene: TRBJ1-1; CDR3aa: SVYDRATEAF
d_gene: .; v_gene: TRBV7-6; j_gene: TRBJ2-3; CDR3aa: ASSLSGGFDTQY
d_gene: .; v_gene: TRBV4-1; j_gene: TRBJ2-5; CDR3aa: ASSQVQGTQY
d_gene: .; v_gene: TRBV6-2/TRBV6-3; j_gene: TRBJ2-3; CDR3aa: ASSYATVDTQY
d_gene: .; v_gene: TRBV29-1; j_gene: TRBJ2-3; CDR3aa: SVHRGRSTDTQY
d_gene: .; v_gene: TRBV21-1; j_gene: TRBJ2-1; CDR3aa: ASSRSNSPFWRNEQF
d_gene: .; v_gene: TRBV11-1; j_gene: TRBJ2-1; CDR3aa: ASSLRGGQNEQF